Below, one TCR beta chain is given with its context. Its target is unknown. The sample is drawn from a study of beta chain features in type 1 diabetes. Study-wide points: Shortening that was moderate but significant affected the TCRB CDR3s of Type 1 diabetes patients in all four CD4+ subsets.

The isolated RNA, all of it, was reverse transcribed, so expressed TCRB transcripts were what got sequenced. Sequenced by immunoSEQ multiplex PCR; TCRdb stores in-frame clones only, minus some. The sample lists 500,000 to 850,000 clones, about an eighth seen once, with approximately 0.039% in the top ten. The V gene's germline CDR1 is MDHEN and CDR2 SYDVKM. Losses at the gene ends were 6 bases for V and 4 bases for J; bases not matched to a gene: 11. The CDR3 loop spans 15 amino acids. The chain uses TRBV28 and TRBJ2-5; 7 bases are shared with TRBD1. This TCR was sampled from a man aged 18 to 29 with type 1 diabetes. The specimen sequenced was naive CD4+ T cells from blood. The CDR3, as DNA: TGTGCCAGCAGGGACGGTCAGGGGGTGGGAGAGACCCAGTACTTC. As protein: CASRDGQGVGETQYF.